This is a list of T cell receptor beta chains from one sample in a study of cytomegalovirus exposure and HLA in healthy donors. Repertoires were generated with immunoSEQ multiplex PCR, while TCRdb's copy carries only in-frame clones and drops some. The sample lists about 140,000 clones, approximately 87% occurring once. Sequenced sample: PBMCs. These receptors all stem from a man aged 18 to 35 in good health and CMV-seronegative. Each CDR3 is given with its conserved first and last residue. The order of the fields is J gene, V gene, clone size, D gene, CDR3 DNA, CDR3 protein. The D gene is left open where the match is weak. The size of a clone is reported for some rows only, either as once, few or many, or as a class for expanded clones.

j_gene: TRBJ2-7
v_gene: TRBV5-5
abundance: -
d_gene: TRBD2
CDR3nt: TGTGCCAGCAGCTTGCGCCGGGAGGGCCTCGACGAGCAGTACTTC
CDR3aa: CASSLRREGLDEQYF

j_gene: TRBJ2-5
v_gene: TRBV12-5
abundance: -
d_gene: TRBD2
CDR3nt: TGTGCTAGTGTCACGGGCCTAGCGGGGGCCCAAGAGACCCAGTACTTC
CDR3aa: CASVTGLAGAQETQYF

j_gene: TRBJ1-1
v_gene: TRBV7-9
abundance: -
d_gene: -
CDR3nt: TGTGCCAGCAGCTTAAATCCCAGGGTGAACACTGAAGCTTTCTTT
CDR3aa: CASSLNPRVNTEAFF

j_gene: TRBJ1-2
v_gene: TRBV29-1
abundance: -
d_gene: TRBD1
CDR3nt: TGCAGCGTCCCGGACAGGGTTAACTATGGCTACACCTTC
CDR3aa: CSVPDRVNYGYTF

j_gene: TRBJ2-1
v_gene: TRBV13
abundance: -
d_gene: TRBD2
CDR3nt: TGTGCCAGCAGCTTGGGACTATTAAATGAGCAGTTCTTC
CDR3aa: CASSLGLLNEQFF

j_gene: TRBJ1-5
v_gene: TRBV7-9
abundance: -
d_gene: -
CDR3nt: TGTGCCAGCAGCCCGCCCCGTCAGGGGTCGGGAGGAGATCAGCCCCAGCATTTT
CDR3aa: CASSPPRQGSGGDQPQHF

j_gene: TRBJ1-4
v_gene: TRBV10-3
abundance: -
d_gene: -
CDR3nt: TGTGCCATCAGTGAGTCGACGGGGGGAGGCGAAAAACTGTTTTTT
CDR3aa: CAISESTGGGEKLFF

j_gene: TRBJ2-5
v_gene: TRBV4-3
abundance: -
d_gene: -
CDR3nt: TGCGCCAGCAGCCCCATAGTGCGAGAGGGCGAGACCCAGTACTTC
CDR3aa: CASSPIVREGETQYF

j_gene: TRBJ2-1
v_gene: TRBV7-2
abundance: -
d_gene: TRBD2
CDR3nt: TGTGCCAGCAGCCAGTGGGGGGGAGATGAGCAGTTCTTC
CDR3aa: CASSQWGGDEQFF

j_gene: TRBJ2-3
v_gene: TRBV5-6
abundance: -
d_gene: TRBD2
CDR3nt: TGTGCCAGCAGCCTCGCCCGGGAGGGTGGGTCACAGGGTACGCAGTATTTT
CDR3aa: CASSLAREGGSQGTQYF

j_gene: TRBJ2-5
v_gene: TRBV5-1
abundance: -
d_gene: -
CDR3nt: TGCGCCAGCAGCTTTACCGGACTTCAAGAGACCCAGTACTTC
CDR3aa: CASSFTGLQETQYF

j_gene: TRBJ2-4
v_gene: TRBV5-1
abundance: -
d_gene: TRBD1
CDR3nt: TGCGCCAGCAGCTTGGAAGTCAGGGGGTCCAAAAACATTCAGTACTTC
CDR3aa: CASSLEVRGSKNIQYF

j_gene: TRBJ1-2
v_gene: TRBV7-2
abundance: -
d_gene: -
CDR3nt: TGTGCCAGCAGCCCCTTCACTCGGGATGGCTACACCTTC
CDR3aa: CASSPFTRDGYTF

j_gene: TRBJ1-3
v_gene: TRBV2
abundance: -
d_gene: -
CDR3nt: TGTGCCAGCGGTGGTTCGGGAAACACCATATATTTT
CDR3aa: CASGGSGNTIYF

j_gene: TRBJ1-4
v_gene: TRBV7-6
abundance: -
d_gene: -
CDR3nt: TGTGCCAGCAGCTTAAGGGGAACTAATGAAAAACTGTTTTTT
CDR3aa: CASSLRGTNEKLFF

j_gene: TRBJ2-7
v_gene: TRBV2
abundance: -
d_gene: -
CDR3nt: TGTGCCAGCAGCCTCATGCAGGGTGGGACCTACGAGCAGTACTTC
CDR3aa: CASSLMQGGTYEQYF

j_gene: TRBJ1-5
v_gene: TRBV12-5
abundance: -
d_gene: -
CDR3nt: TGTGCTAGTGGTTTGGAGGCAGGGGACCAGCCCCAGCATTTT
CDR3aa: CASGLEAGDQPQHF

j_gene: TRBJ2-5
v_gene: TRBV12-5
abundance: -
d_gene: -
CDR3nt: TGTGCTAGTGGTTTGGTCTTAGCTCCCCTTCAAGAGACCCAGTACTTC
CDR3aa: CASGLVLAPLQETQYF

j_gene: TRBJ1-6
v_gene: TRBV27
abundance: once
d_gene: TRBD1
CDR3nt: TGTGCCAGCAGTTTAAGGACAGGGATTAATTCACCCCTCCACTTT
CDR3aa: CASSLRTGINSPLHF

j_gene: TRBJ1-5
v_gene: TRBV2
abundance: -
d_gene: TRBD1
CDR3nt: TGTGCCAGCAGTATTATGACAGGGGGCTCGAGCAATCAGCCCCAGCATTTT
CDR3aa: CASSIMTGGSSNQPQHF

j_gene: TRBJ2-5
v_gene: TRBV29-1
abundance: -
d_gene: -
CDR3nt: TGCAGCGTTGTGACTAGTTCGGAGACCCAGTACTTC
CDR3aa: CSVVTSSETQYF

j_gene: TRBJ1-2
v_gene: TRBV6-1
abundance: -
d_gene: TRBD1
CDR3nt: TGTGCCAGCAGTGAACCCGGGACAGGGGAGAACTACACCTTC
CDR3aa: CASSEPGTGENYTF

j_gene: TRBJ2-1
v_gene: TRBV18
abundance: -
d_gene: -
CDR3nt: TGTGCCAGCTCACCACAGCAGGGGATTTACAATGAGCAGTTCTTC
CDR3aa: CASSPQQGIYNEQFF

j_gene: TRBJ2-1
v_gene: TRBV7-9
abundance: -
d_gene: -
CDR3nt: TGTGCCAGCAGCTTATCCGCGGGTTACAATGAGCAGTTCTTC
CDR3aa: CASSLSAGYNEQFF

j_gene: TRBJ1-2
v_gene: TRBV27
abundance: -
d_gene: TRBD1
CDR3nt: TGTGCCAGCAGTCCGACGGGGACAGGGCGACTCGTGAAGCAGGGCTACACCTTC
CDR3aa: CASSPTGTGRLVKQGYTF

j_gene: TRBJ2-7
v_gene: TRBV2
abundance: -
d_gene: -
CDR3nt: TGTGCCAGCAGTGAGCGGATGGGGCGAGGATACGAGCAGTACTTC
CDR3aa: CASSERMGRGYEQYF

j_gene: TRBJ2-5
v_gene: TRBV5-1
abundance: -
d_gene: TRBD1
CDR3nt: TGCGCCAGCAGCTTGGACGGGACAGGGATAGAGACCCAGTACTTC
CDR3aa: CASSLDGTGIETQYF

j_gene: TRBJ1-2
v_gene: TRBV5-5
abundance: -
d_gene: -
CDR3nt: TGTGCCAGCAGCGTGGAACACACAGGCCGGGGGACCTTC
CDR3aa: CASSVEHTGRGTF

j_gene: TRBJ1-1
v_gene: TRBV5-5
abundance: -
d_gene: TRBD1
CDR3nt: TGTGCCAGCAGCTTGGCGGGACAGTGGGCTTTCTTT
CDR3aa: CASSLAGQWAFF

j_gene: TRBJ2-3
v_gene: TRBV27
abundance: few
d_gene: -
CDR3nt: TGTGCCAGCAGTCGACAGGTGGGGGCAGATACGCAGTATTTT
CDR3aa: CASSRQVGADTQYF

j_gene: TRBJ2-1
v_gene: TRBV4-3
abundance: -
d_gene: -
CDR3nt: TGCGCCAGCAGCCAAGATCGCGACAGCCTAGTCAATGAGCAGTTCTTC
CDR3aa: CASSQDRDSLVNEQFF

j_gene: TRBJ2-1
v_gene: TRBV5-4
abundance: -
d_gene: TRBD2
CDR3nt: TGTGCCAGCAGCTTGGCCGGTCTAGCGGGGGGTGAGCAGTTCTTC
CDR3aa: CASSLAGLAGGEQFF

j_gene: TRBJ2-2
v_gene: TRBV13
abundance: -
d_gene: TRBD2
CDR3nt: TGTGCCAGCAGACTAGCGGGGGTGACCGGGGAGCTGTTTTTT
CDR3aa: CASRLAGVTGELFF

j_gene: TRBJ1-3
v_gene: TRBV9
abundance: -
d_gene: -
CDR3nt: TGTGCCAGCAGCCCCCAGGGAAACACCATATATTTT
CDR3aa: CASSPQGNTIYF

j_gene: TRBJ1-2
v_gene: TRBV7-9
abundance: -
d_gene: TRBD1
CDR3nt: TGTGCCAGCAGCTCGGGGGACAGGCGCTATGGCTACACCTTC
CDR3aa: CASSSGDRRYGYTF

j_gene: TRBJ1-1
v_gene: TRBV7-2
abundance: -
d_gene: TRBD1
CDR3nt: TGTGCCAGCAGCCGACAGGGTTTAGTTTACACTGAAGCTTTCTTT
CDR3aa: CASSRQGLVYTEAFF

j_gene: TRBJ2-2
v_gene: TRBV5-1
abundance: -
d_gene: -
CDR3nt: TGCGCCAGCAGCTTGGAAGGGCGGCGGGGATTGGGCACCGGGGAGCTGTTTTTT
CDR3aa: CASSLEGRRGLGTGELFF

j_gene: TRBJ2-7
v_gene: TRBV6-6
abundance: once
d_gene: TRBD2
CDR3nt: TGTGCCAGCAGCCGCGACCCCGGCGGGGGAGAGCAGTACTTC
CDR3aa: CASSRDPGGGEQYF

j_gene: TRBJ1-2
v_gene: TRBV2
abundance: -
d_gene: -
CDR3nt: TGTGCCAGCAGGACAGGACAGTTATATGGCTACACCTTC
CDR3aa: CASRTGQLYGYTF

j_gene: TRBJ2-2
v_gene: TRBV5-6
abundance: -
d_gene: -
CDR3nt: TGTGCCAGCAGCTTGGCAGTAAGGACAGTGAACACCGGGGAGCTGTTTTTT
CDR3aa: CASSLAVRTVNTGELFF

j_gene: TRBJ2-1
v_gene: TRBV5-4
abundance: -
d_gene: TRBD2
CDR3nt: TGTGCCAGCAGCGGGTATAGCGGGGGGGTTGAAAATGAGCAGTTCTTC
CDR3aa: CASSGYSGGVENEQFF

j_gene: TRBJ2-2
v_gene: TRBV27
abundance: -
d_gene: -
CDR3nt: TGTGCCAGCAGCAGTCATTCCGGGTCCGCCCTACGGGAGCTGTTTTTT
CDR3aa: CASSSHSGSALRELFF

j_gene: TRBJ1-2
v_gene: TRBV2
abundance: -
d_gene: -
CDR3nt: TGTGCCAGCAGGATCTCTAGCTATGGCTACACCTTC
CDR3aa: CASRISSYGYTF

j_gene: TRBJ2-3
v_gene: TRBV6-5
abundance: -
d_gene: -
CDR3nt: TGTGCCAGCAGTCCATTCGTATCGGCAGATACGCAGTATTTT
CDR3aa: CASSPFVSADTQYF

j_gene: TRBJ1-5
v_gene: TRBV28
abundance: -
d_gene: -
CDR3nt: TGTGCCAGCAGTTTAGGGGTCAGGGGCAATCAGCCCCAGCATTTT
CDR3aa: CASSLGVRGNQPQHF

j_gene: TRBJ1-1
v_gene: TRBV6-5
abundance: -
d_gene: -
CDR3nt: TGTGCCACCGGGAGTAACACTGAAGCTTTCTTT
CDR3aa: CATGSNTEAFF

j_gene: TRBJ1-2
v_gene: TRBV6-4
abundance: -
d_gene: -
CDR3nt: TGTGCCAGCAGTGACTTCAGGGGCTATGGCTACACCTTC
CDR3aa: CASSDFRGYGYTF

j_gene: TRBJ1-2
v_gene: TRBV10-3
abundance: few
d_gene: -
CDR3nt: TGTGCCATCAGTGGTCAGGGGCGACGTGGCTACACCTTC
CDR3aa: CAISGQGRRGYTF

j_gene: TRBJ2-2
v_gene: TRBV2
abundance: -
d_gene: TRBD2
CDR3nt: TGTGCCAGCAGCGCCCCTAGCGGGGGGGCCACCGGGGAGCTGTTTTTT
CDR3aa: CASSAPSGGATGELFF

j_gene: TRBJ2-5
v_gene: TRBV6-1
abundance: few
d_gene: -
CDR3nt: TGTGCCAGCAGTGAAGCTCAGGGGACCCAAGAGACCCAGTACTTC
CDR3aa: CASSEAQGTQETQYF